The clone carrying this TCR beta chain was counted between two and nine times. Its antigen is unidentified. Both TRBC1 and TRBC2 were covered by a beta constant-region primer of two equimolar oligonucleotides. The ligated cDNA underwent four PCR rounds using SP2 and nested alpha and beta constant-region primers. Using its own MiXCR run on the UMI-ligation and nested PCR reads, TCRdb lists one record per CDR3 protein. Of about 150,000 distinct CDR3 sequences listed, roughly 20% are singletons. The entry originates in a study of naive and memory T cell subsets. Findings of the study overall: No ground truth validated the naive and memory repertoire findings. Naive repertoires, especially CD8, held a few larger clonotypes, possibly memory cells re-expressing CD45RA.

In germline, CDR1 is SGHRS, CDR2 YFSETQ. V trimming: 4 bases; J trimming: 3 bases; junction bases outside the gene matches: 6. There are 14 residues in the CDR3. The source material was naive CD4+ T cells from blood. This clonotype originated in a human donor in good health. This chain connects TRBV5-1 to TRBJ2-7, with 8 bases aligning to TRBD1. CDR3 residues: CASSAQGDHYEQYF. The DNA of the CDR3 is TGCGCCAGCAGCGCACAGGGGGATCACTACGAGCAGTACTTC.